These 30 T cell receptor beta chains originate from one sample sequenced in a study of memory CD4+ T cells and cytomegalovirus serostatus. Profiled with immunoSEQ multiplex PCR; TCRdb holds only in-frame clones, not every one. The table includes some 27,000 clones, 70% to 85% detected once. Single viable CD3+CD4+CD8-CD45RO+ cells were sorted as the memory CD4+ T cells. Sequences were obtained from memory CD4+ T cells from blood. These receptors were collected from an adult in good health and CMV-seronegative.

J is TRBJ1-2 and V is TRBV6-5; D uncertain. Looked up from germline, CDR1 is MNHEY and CDR2 is SVGAGI. The V gene lost 0 bases and the J gene lost 2 bases, with 4 bases spanning the gap. The CDR3 runs 13 residues. The CDR3 DNA sequence: TGTGCCAGCAGTTACTCGAGGAACTATGGCTACACCTTC. Its translation: CASSYSRNYGYTF.

The V and J genes are TRBV29-1 and TRBJ2-7; 9 nucleotides match TRBD1. The CDR3 has 16 residues. Germline V gene data show CDR1 as SQVTM and CDR2 as ANQGSEA. Germline trimming cut 2 bases from V and 6 bases from J; bases unmatched to any gene: 14. The CDR3 nucleotides are TGCAGCGTTGAACTCATAATGGGACAGGGAGCTGGCGAGCAGTACTTC. It translates to CSVELIMGQGAGEQYF.

This rearrangement joins TRBV5-1 to TRBJ2-1, with a possible D match to TRBD2 (5 bases). Trimming took off 5 bases at V and 5 bases at J, with 14 bases between the two ends. Germline CDR1 and CDR2: SGHRS and YFSETQ. The CDR3 length is 14 residues. In DNA, the CDR3 is TGCGCCAGCAGACAAATGGACTCGAACAATGAGCAGTTCTTC. It encodes CASRQMDSNNEQFF.

This clone was seen a handful of times. This chain links TRBV30 with TRBJ1-1; no clear D gene. CDR1 is GTSNPN, CDR2 SVGIG, per germline (reference sequence). The CDR3 runs 12 residues. The V end was cut by 5 bases, the J end by 4 bases, with 11 bases between. The CDR3 nucleotides read TGTGCCTGGGGCAAGATGAGCACTGAAGCTTTCTTT. Translating it yields CAWGKMSTEAFF.

In the case of this clone: The same CDR3 also results from other DNA sequences found in this sample. V usage is TRBV5-1 and J usage is TRBJ2-3; no clear D. V lost 0 bases to trimming and J lost 0 bases, with 8 bases between them. Germline-derived CDR1 and CDR2 are SGHRS and YFSETQ. The CDR3 has 15 residues. The CDR3 here is CASSLVGGSTDTQYF. CDR3 DNA: TGCGCCAGCAGCTTGGTAGGCGGAAGCACAGATACGCAGTATTTT.

The V and J genes are TRBV18 and TRBJ1-1; a possible D gene is TRBD1 (6 bases). Looked up from germline, CDR1 is KGHSH and CDR2 is LQKENI. CDR3 length: 14 amino acids. The V and J ends lost 3 bases and 7 bases respectively, with 15 bases between them. CDR3 in amino acids: CASSPERGLGEAFF. CDR3 DNA: TGTGCCAGCTCACCGGAGCGGGGGCTTGGTGAAGCTTTCTTT.

The chain couples TRBV21-1 to TRBJ2-1; TRBD2, as called in the table, went unchecked against the DNA. TRBV21-1 is annotated as a pseudogene. There are 14 residues in the CDR3. This CDR3 is CASSCLSRDISEFF. As DNA, the CDR3 is TGTGCCAGCAGCTGTCTCTCGAGGGATATTTCTGAGTTCTTC.

The rearrangement joins TRBV10-3 to TRBJ1-1, with 7 bases lining up with TRBD1. The J segment lost 4 bases and the V segment lost 6 bases, leaving 8 bases of the junction unmatched. The germline V gene encodes CDR1 ENHRY and CDR2 SYGVKD. This CDR3 region has 14 residues. CDR3 DNA: TGTGCCATCAGGGTAGACAGGGCGGGCACTGAAGCTTTCTTT. As protein: CAIRVDRAGTEAFF.

V and J are TRBV6-4 and TRBJ1-4, with 10 bases that match TRBD1. Trimming took 0 bases from V and 0 from J; bases not matched to a gene: 13. Looked up from germline, CDR1 is MRHNA and CDR2 is SNTAGT. CDR3 length: 21 amino acids. Written as DNA, the CDR3 is TGTGCCAGCAGTGACTCGATCTTGACAGGGGGCATTAAAACAACTAATGAAAAACTGTTTTTT. Its translation is CASSDSILTGGIKTTNEKLFF.

The chain joins TRBV11-2 to TRBJ1-2; D possibly corresponds to TRBD1 (5 bases). V was trimmed by 1 base and J by 8 bases, leaving 14 bases between them. Looked up from germline, CDR1 is SGHAT and CDR2 is FQNNGV. CDR3 length: 14 amino acids. The CDR3 protein is CASSLGSRVGGYTF. CDR3 nucleotides: TGTGCCAGCAGCTTAGGATCCAGGGTGGGCGGCTACACCTTC. Full variable domain (outside the CDR3, taken from reference TRBV11-2 and TRBJ1-2): EAGVAQSPRYKIIEKRQSVAFWCNPISGHATLYWYQQILGQGPKLLIQFQNNGVVDDSQLPKDRFSAERLKGVDSTLKIQPAKLEDSAVYLCASSLGSRVGGYTFGSGTRLTVV.

This chain uses TRBV6-5 with TRBJ1-2, with D uncertain. Between the trimmed V and J ends, which lost 7 bases and 6 bases, there was a span of 9 bases. CDR3 length: 11 amino acids. From germline, CDR1 is MNHEY and CDR2 SVGAGI. The CDR3 coding sequence is TGTGCCAGCAAACGAGACCATGGCTACACCTTC. Protein: CASKRDHGYTF.

The chain joins TRBV18 to TRBJ1-4; 7 bases align to TRBD1. This CDR3 is built from 17 residues. CDR1 and CDR2 from the germline V gene are KGHSH and LQKENI. The V segment lost 6 bases and the J segment 7 bases; nucleotides outside the gene matches: 17. The CDR3 sequence is CASSPYRRQGLIEKLFF. Here the CDR3 DNA reads TGTGCCAGCTCGCCATATCGAAGACAGGGATTGATTGAAAAACTGTTTTTT.

The chain combines TRBV28 with TRBJ2-7, with a possible D match to TRBD1 (5 bases). The V gene's germline CDR1 is MDHEN and CDR2 SYDVKM. CDR3 length: 15 residues. V was trimmed by 6 bases and J by 0 bases, leaving 15 bases between them. As DNA, the CDR3 is TGTGCCAGCAGCTCCCAAGGACACAGCTCCTACGAGCAGTACTTC. Translating gives CASSSQGHSSYEQYF. Looking up the rest from reference TRBV28 and TRBJ2-7 gives the full variable domain: DVKVTQSSRYLVKRTGEKVFLECVQDMDHENMFWYRQDPGLGLRLIYFSYDVKMKEKGDIPEGYSVSREKKERFSLILESASTNQTSMYLCASSSQGHSSYEQYFGPGTRLTVT.

This clone showed up just a few times. This sequence joins TRBV7-3 and TRBJ2-5; D unresolved. The germline V gene has CDR1 SGHTA and CDR2 FQGTGA. Deletions cut 1 base from V and 5 bases from J, with 8 bases between. The length of the CDR3 is 13 residues. CDR3 loop: CASSLNIQETQYF. CDR3 sequence (DNA): TGTGCCAGCAGCTTAAACATCCAGGAGACCCAGTACTTC.

This clone was seen a single time. The CDR3 nucleotides are TGTGCCAGCAGGCCCGGGACGGACAGCGAAATATATTTT. Translation: CASRPGTDSEIYF. The rearrangement uses TRBV6-1 and TRBJ1-3, with TRBD1 as a possible D gene (6 bases). Per germline, CDR1 MNHNS and CDR2 SASEGT. The CDR3 is made up of 13 amino acids. V was trimmed by 6 bases and J by 13 bases, leaving 19 bases between them.

This chain uses TRBV9 with TRBJ1-2, with 8 bases aligning to TRBD1. The length of the CDR3 is 15 residues. Trimming took 3 bases from V and 8 from J; bases not matched to a gene: 12. Germline values: CDR1 SGDLS, CDR2 YYNGEE. The CDR3 DNA reads as TGTGCCAGCAGCGAGAGGACAGGGCAGGGGGGAGGCTACACCTTC. It translates to CASSERTGQGGGYTF.

The V and J genes are TRBV5-1 and TRBJ2-2; 9 positions agree with TRBD2. With V trimmed by 0 bases and J by 0 bases, 3 bases remained unmatched. This CDR3 contains 17 residues. Per the germline V gene, CDR1 is SGHRS and CDR2 is YFSETQ. CDR3 protein: CASSLVAGVANTGELFF. For the CDR3, the DNA is TGCGCCAGCAGCTTGGTAGCGGGGGTCGCGAACACCGGGGAGCTGTTTTTT.

CDR3 region: CASTPWQQETQYF. The CDR3 DNA reads TGTGCCAGCACCCCGTGGCAGCAAGAGACCCAGTACTTC. The chain links TRBV6-1 to TRBJ2-5, with unresolved D. The CDR3 consists of 13 residues. Germline values: CDR1 MNHNS, CDR2 SASEGT. The germline V and J ends were trimmed by 7 bases and 2 bases, with 11 bases remaining between them.

This clone appeared a few times. The chain recombines TRBV7-2 with TRBJ1-2; possible D gene TRBD1, 5 bases. Deletions cut 5 bases from V and 5 bases from J, with 18 bases between. The germline V gene has CDR1 SGHTA and CDR2 FQGNSA. There are 15 residues in the CDR3. CDR3 region: CASSPRQGTSYGYTF. Written as DNA, the CDR3 is TGTGCCAGCAGCCCAAGGCAGGGAACGAGTTATGGCTACACCTTC. Combining the CDR3 with reference TRBV7-2 and TRBJ1-2 gives the whole variable domain GAGVSQSPSNKVTEKGKDVELRCDPISGHTALYWYRQSLGQGLEFLIYFQGNSAPDKSGLPSDRFSAERTGGSVSTLTIQRTQQEDSAVYLCASSPRQGTSYGYTFGSGTRLTVV.

The rearrangement uses TRBV4-2 and TRBJ1-5; D perhaps matches TRBD1 (5 bases). The V end was cut by 3 bases, the J end by 5 bases, with 14 bases between. CDR1 LGHNA and CDR2 YNFKEQ come from the germline V gene. The CDR3 length is 15 residues. The CDR3: CASSQAGIRDQPQHF. CDR3 DNA: TGTGCCAGCAGCCAGGCAGGGATTCGCGATCAGCCCCAGCATTTT.

The chain joins TRBV7-3 to TRBJ2-3; 10 nucleotides line up with TRBD2. The germline CDR1 and CDR2 sequences are SGHTA and FQGTGA. V was pared by 5 bases and J by 3 bases, with 8 bases of the junction left unmatched. CDR3 size: 16 residues. CDR3 amino acids: CASSRASGGGTDTQYF. The CDR3 DNA reads TGTGCCAGCAGCCGCGCTAGCGGGGGTGGGACAGATACGCAGTATTTT.

This clone has only a few counts. The genes are TRBV5-4 and TRBJ2-2; D could derive from TRBD1 or TRBD2 (6 bases each). Deletions cut 4 bases from V and 4 bases from J, with 20 bases between. The V gene's germline CDR1 is SGHNT and CDR2 YYREEE (reference sequence). There are 17 residues in the CDR3. The CDR3 DNA follows: TGTGCCAGCAGCCCAGGGCACGGGGGCCGAGCCACCGGGGAGCTGTTTTTT. As protein: CASSPGHGGRATGELFF.

The CDR3 bases are TGTGCCAGCAGGGCAGGAGATACGACCCAGTACTTC. The encoded protein is CASRAGDTTQYF. This chain joins TRBV2 and TRBJ2-5; D gene uncertain. In germline, CDR1 is SNHLY, CDR2 FYNNEI. Between the trimmed V and J ends, which lost 6 bases and 7 bases, there was a span of 12 bases. The CDR3 runs to 12 residues.

The J gene is TRBJ2-3, the V gene TRBV19; D possibly corresponds to TRBD1 (5 bases). Germline CDR1 and CDR2: LNHDA and SQIVND (reference sequence). The CDR3 covers 15 residues. V was pared by 4 bases and J by 4 bases, with 15 bases between. The CDR3 bases are TGTGCCAGTAGTAGATCCTTTCAGGGATCAGATACGCAGTATTTT. As protein: CASSRSFQGSDTQYF. The full variable domain, completed using reference TRBV19 and TRBJ2-3, is DGGITQSPKYLFRKEGQNVTLSCEQNLNHDAMYWYRQDPGQGLRLIYYSQIVNDFQKGDIAEGYSVSREKKESFPLTVTSAQKNPTAFYLCASSRSFQGSDTQYFGPGTRLTVL.

This chain joins TRBV2 and TRBJ2-7, with 7 positions matching TRBD1. The V and J ends lost 6 bases and 4 bases, in that order; junction bases with no gene match: 15. The CDR3 runs to 16 residues. Germline CDR1 SNHLY, CDR2 FYNNEI. The CDR3 nucleotides read TGTGCCAGCAGAGTAGCCCCCGGGACAGCCCCATACGAGCAGTACTTC. It translates to CASRVAPGTAPYEQYF.

The chain recombines TRBV7-2 with TRBJ2-6; D possibly corresponds to TRBD1 (6 bases). The CDR3 consists of 19 residues. The germline gives CDR1 SGHTA, CDR2 FQGNSA. Trimming left V 5 bases short and J 2 bases short, with 22 bases between. The CDR3 region has the DNA TGTGCCAGCAGCGCAACCGCGAGGGGGTCGGTAACTGGGGCCAACGTCCTGACTTTC. This encodes CASSATARGSVTGANVLTF.

This clone appeared a single time. This sequence joins TRBV2 and TRBJ1-6; a weak D match, TRBD1 (5 bases). Germline CDR1 and CDR2: SNHLY and FYNNEI. The CDR3 extends over 14 amino acids. V lost 6 bases to trimming and J lost 7 bases, with 13 bases between them. The CDR3 DNA is TGTGCCAGCAGGGAGACAGTGATAAATTCACCCCTCCACTTT. Translation: CASRETVINSPLHF.

The chain combines TRBV15 with TRBJ1-3; D unresolved. The V gene lost 0 bases and the J gene lost 3 bases, with 6 bases spanning the gap. The length of the CDR3 is 14 residues. Per the germline V gene, CDR1 is LNHNV and CDR2 is YYDKDF (reference sequence). The CDR3 bases are TGTGCCACCAGCAGAGAAGGGATTGGAAACACCATATATTTT. Its protein is CATSREGIGNTIYF.

The chain links TRBV6-5 to TRBJ1-2; D is possibly TRBD1 (6 bases). The CDR3 contains 14 residues. Germline lookup yields CDR1 MNHEY and CDR2 SVGAGI. The germline V and J ends were trimmed by 6 bases and 4 bases, with 15 bases remaining between them. CDR3 sequence reads: CASRSRGLVYGYTF. The CDR3 region has the DNA TGTGCCAGCAGATCCCGGGGGCTTGTCTATGGCTACACCTTC.

The chain links TRBV10-3 to TRBJ2-4; D gene ambiguous. This CDR3 comprises 15 residues. V lost 4 bases to trimming and J lost 0 bases, with 10 bases between them. The germline gives CDR1 ENHRY, CDR2 SYGVKD. This CDR3 is CAISGEALAKNIQYF. The CDR3 bases are TGTGCCATCAGTGGGGAAGCGCTAGCCAAAAACATTCAGTACTTC.